This T cell receptor beta chain was captured in a study of T cells in Graves' hyperthyroidism and ophthalmopathy. Amplification of TCR beta CDR3 regions was performed using RNA transcripts as template. First-round RT-PCR targeting the TCR CDR3 was performed with the HTBI primer set. One entry per CDR3 protein, called by TCRdb with MiXCR from the multiplex PCR reads. The repertoire holds 600,000 to 650,000 distinct CDR3 sequences, with under 20% as singletons. This CDR3 spans 16 amino acids. Trimming cost V 2 bases and J 2 bases; bases outside gene matches: 7. This receptor was taken from a woman younger than 45 with Graves' hyperthyroidism. The chain links TRBV12-3 or TRBV12-4 to TRBJ2-5; TRBD2 matches 8 bases. The sample comprised blood. CDR3 amino acids: CASSLQGASGQETQYF. As DNA, the CDR3 is TGTGCCAGCAGTTTACAGGGCGCTAGCGGGCAAGAGACCCAGTACTTC.